A selection of T cell receptor beta chains follows, all from one sample in a study of blood T cell repertoires in COVID-19. Profiled with immunoSEQ multiplex PCR; TCRdb holds only in-frame clones, not every one. Of roughly 200,000 clones listed, roughly 80% are singletons. The sequencing input was peripheral blood. The receptors were gathered from a woman over 75 with COVID-19, enrolled during active disease. The CDR3 runs from the conserved cysteine through the conserved F or W. The order of the fields is J gene, D gene, clone size, V gene, CDR3 protein, CDR3 DNA. D genes are given only for firm matches. Not every row has a clone size; where given, it reads once, few, many or a size class.

J gene: TRBJ1-1
D gene: TRBD1
clone size: -
V gene: TRBV6-5
CDR3 protein: CASTYQDREGAEAFF
CDR3 DNA: TGTGCCAGCACTTACCAGGACAGGGAAGGCGCTGAAGCTTTCTTT

J gene: TRBJ1-2
D gene: -
clone size: few
V gene: TRBV28
CDR3 protein: CASSFRDYGYTF
CDR3 DNA: TGTGCCAGCAGTTTCAGGGACTATGGCTACACCTTC

J gene: TRBJ2-2
D gene: TRBD1
clone size: -
V gene: TRBV18
CDR3 protein: CASSPGQSHTGELFF
CDR3 DNA: TGTGCCAGCTCCCCGGGACAGAGTCACACCGGGGAGCTGTTTTTT

J gene: TRBJ2-1
D gene: TRBD2
clone size: -
V gene: TRBV9
CDR3 protein: CASSILAGGPNEQFF
CDR3 DNA: TGTGCCAGCAGCATACTAGCGGGGGGGCCCAATGAGCAGTTCTTC

J gene: TRBJ2-1
D gene: TRBD1
clone size: -
V gene: TRBV5-1
CDR3 protein: CASTPETGPYNEQFF
CDR3 DNA: TGCGCCAGCACCCCCGAGACAGGGCCCTACAATGAGCAGTTCTTC

J gene: TRBJ1-4
D gene: TRBD1
clone size: -
V gene: TRBV7-9
CDR3 protein: CASSSDRDVEKLFF
CDR3 DNA: TGTGCCAGCAGCTCCGACAGGGACGTTGAAAAACTGTTTTTT

J gene: TRBJ2-2
D gene: TRBD2
clone size: -
V gene: TRBV14
CDR3 protein: CASSQENFRAGDTGELFF
CDR3 DNA: TGTGCCAGCAGCCAAGAAAACTTTCGGGCGGGGGACACCGGGGAGCTGTTTTTT

J gene: TRBJ2-7
D gene: TRBD1
clone size: -
V gene: TRBV5-1
CDR3 protein: CASSFRDSTYEQYF
CDR3 DNA: TGCGCCAGCAGCTTCCGGGACAGTACCTACGAGCAGTACTTC

J gene: TRBJ2-1
D gene: -
clone size: -
V gene: TRBV27
CDR3 protein: CASSLSLSAYYGDEQFF
CDR3 DNA: TGTGCCAGCAGTTTATCCCTTTCAGCGTACTATGGAGATGAGCAGTTCTTC

J gene: TRBJ2-5
D gene: -
clone size: -
V gene: TRBV28
CDR3 protein: CASSLPLGGSETQYF
CDR3 DNA: TGTGCCAGCAGTTTGCCCCTAGGGGGTTCGGAGACCCAGTACTTC

J gene: TRBJ1-2
D gene: -
clone size: -
V gene: TRBV12-3/TRBV12-4
CDR3 protein: CASSLGGRGYTF
CDR3 DNA: TGTGCCAGCAGTTTGGGAGGCAGAGGCTACACCTTC

J gene: TRBJ2-3
D gene: -
clone size: -
V gene: TRBV5-1
CDR3 protein: CASSLEAGAGRSTDTQYF
CDR3 DNA: TGCGCCAGCAGCTTGGAGGCGGGGGCGGGACGGAGCACAGATACGCAGTATTTT

J gene: TRBJ2-7
D gene: -
clone size: few
V gene: TRBV29-1
CDR3 protein: CSGVREGYEQYF
CDR3 DNA: TGCAGCGGGGTCAGGGAAGGATACGAGCAGTACTTC

J gene: TRBJ2-7
D gene: TRBD1
clone size: few
V gene: TRBV6-6
CDR3 protein: CASRRQGALDEQYF
CDR3 DNA: TGTGCCAGCAGAAGACAGGGGGCGTTAGACGAGCAGTACTTC

J gene: TRBJ1-5
D gene: -
clone size: -
V gene: TRBV28
CDR3 protein: CASSPQGNGKSQHF
CDR3 DNA: TGTGCCAGCAGTCCGCAGGGTAATGGGAAGTCCCAGCATTTT

J gene: TRBJ1-2
D gene: TRBD1
clone size: -
V gene: TRBV2
CDR3 protein: CASSERRQGGNYGYTF
CDR3 DNA: TGTGCCAGCAGTGAGCGGAGGCAGGGGGGAAACTATGGCTACACCTTC

J gene: TRBJ2-1
D gene: -
clone size: -
V gene: TRBV29-1
CDR3 protein: CSVEDYSYNEQFF
CDR3 DNA: TGCAGCGTAGAAGACTACTCCTACAATGAGCAGTTCTTC